Listed below are T cell receptor beta chains from one sample, sequenced in a study of T cells in Graves' hyperthyroidism and ophthalmopathy. TCRdb called the multiplex PCR reads again in MiXCR, with one record for every CDR3 protein. The sample shows 650,000 to 800,000 distinct CDR3 sequences, about 45% of them seen only once. Sequencing was done on a sample of peripheral blood or thyroid tissue (not recorded which). These receptors originate from an adult man with Graves' disease, either hyperthyroidism or ophthalmopathy (not recorded which). Each CDR3 is given with its conserved first and last residue. Fields, in order: V gene, J gene, clone size, D gene, CDR3 DNA, CDR3 protein. A D gene is named only where the DNA matches it firmly. A row's size may be missing; if present it is once, few, many or a size class.

TRBV7-8	TRBJ2-7	-	-	TGTGCCAGCAGCCCTAACAGGGTAATTTACGAGCAGTACTTC	CASSPNRVIYEQYF
TRBV19	TRBJ2-6	few	-	TGTGCCAGTAGTTCCAGGGGGGGTTTAGTCTCTGGGGCCAACGTCCTGACTTTC	CASSSRGGLVSGANVLTF
TRBV7-9	TRBJ1-1	few	TRBD1	TGTGCCAGCAGCTTCGGACAGGGGGGCTATGAAGCTTTCTTT	CASSFGQGGYEAFF
TRBV29-1	TRBJ2-5	few	-	TGCAGCGTTGAAGTAGGGACCCAGTACTTC	CSVEVGTQYF
TRBV10-3	TRBJ2-7	-	-	TGTGCCATCAGTGAGGGAAGGGGGGATTTTTCCTTC	CAISEGRGDFSF
TRBV20-1	TRBJ1-2	-	-	TGCAGTGCTAGAGGGCCCCCGGGGGGAGGCTCCTATGGCTACACCTTC	CSARGPPGGGSYGYTF
TRBV25-1	TRBJ1-6	-	-	TGTGCCTGGAGCCGGGACACCAACTATTCACCCCTCCACTTT	CAWSRDTNYSPLHF
TRBV20-1	TRBJ1-2	once	-	TGCAGTGCTAGTCCCGAAGAGGCCTTCTATGGCTACACCTTC	CSASPEEAFYGYTF
TRBV7-9	TRBJ1-4	once	-	TGTGCCAGCAGCGAATACAGGTTATCAACTAATGAAAAACTGTTTTTT	CASSEYRLSTNEKLFF
TRBV7-9	TRBJ1-5	once	-	TGTGTCAGCAGCTTAGGTGGAAATCAGCCCCAGCATTTT	CVSSLGGNQPQHF
TRBV6-1	TRBJ1-6	-	TRBD1	TGTGCCAGCAGTGAACGCGGACAGGTTCAGGCACCCCTCCACTTT	CASSERGQVQAPLHF
TRBV6-5	TRBJ1-1	few	-	TGTGCCAGCAGTTACGGGGGGCCGGGCACTGAAGCTTTCTTT	CASSYGGPGTEAFF
TRBV19	TRBJ1-2	few	-	TGTGCCAGTAGGGGCCGTTCAGAGAACTATGGCTACACCTTC	CASRGRSENYGYTF
TRBV5-1	TRBJ1-3	few	-	TGCGCCAGCAGCTTGGATAGCAGGAACACCATATATTTT	CASSLDSRNTIYF
TRBV2	TRBJ1-5	few	-	TGTGCCAGCAGTGTCGGAACTAATCAGCCCCAGCATTTT	CASSVGTNQPQHF
TRBV7-8	TRBJ1-1	-	-	TGTGCCAGCAGCCAAGAAGGTCGGGACACCCTTTTCTTT	CASSQEGRDTLFF
TRBV7-2	TRBJ1-1	many	TRBD1	TGTGCCAGCAGCTTGGGACAGGGGCCCGCCCGCGACTTT	CASSLGQGPARDF
TRBV5-1	TRBJ2-3	-	TRBD2	TGCGCCAGCAGCCCCCAACCACTAGCGGGGATTGCAGATACGCAGTATTTT	CASSPQPLAGIADTQYF
TRBV5-1	TRBJ1-3	-	-	TGCGCCAGCAGCCCGGAACTCTCTGGAAACACCATATATTTT	CASSPELSGNTIYF
TRBV29-1	TRBJ1-6	-	-	TGCAGCGCATCCGAACTTATCAATTCACCCCTCCACTTT	CSASELINSPLHF
TRBV20-1	TRBJ2-5	many	-	TGCAGTGTGGGCGGGGGCTCCTCCGTGCAAGAGACCCAGTACTTC	CSVGGGSSVQETQYF
TRBV7-4	TRBJ1-4	-	-	TGTGCCAGCAAGGCGGGGGGTCCTGATGAAAAACTGTTTTTT	CASKAGGPDEKLFF